The 10 T cell receptor beta chains below all came from one sample that was sequenced in a study of cytomegalovirus exposure and HLA in healthy donors (dated by TCRdb to 2015 to 2018). Receptors were amplified or captured by the immunoSEQ multiplex PCR assay. This is the immuneACCESS table as TCRdb keeps it, with only in-frame sequences that have V and J called. A part of the clones is gone; compared with another copy, unresolved V genes explain less than half, and the rest is unexplained. The sample table contains 250,000 to 350,000 clones; only one count was recorded for 86% of them. The ten largest make up more than 0.8% of the sample. Material for sequencing was PBMCs. Receptors originate from a woman younger than 35 in good health and CMV-seronegative.

The rearrangement links TRBV27 to TRBJ2-5, with a possible D match to TRBD1 (6 bases). The germline CDR1 and CDR2 sequences are MNHEY and SMNVEV (reference sequence). The germline V and J ends were trimmed by 5 bases and 4 bases, with 14 bases remaining between them. The CDR3 runs to 14 residues. CDR3 region: CASSPQGSRETQYF. DNA of the CDR3: TGTGCCAGCAGTCCCCAGGGGTCGCGAGAGACCCAGTACTTC.

The chain has TRBV29-1 and TRBJ2-1; TRBD1 aligns across 9 bases. With V trimmed by 6 bases and J by 0 bases, 3 bases remained unmatched. Germline loops: CDR1 SQVTM, CDR2 ANQGSEA. The length of the CDR3 is 14 residues. CDR3 protein: CSVTGGPSYNEQFF. The CDR3 DNA reads TGCAGCGTCACAGGGGGCCCCTCCTACAATGAGCAGTTCTTC.

The CDR3 DNA sequence: TGCGCCAGCAGCTTGGGGCAGGGGGCCGGGAATGAGCAGTTCTTC. Its protein is CASSLGQGAGNEQFF. The V and J genes are TRBV5-1 and TRBJ2-1, with TRBD1 matching over 8 bases. Germline loops: CDR1 SGHRS, CDR2 YFSETQ. The V and J ends lost 0 bases and 7 bases, in that order; junction bases with no gene match: 6. CDR3 length equals 15 residues.

This chain joins TRBV7-9 and TRBJ1-4, with D possibly being TRBD1 (6 bases). Trimming cost V 1 base and J 6 bases, with 15 bases left between them. The germline CDR1 and CDR2 sequences are SEHNR and FQNEAQ (reference sequence). The CDR3 runs 16 residues. This CDR3 reads CASSLGYRVTDEKLFF. Written as DNA, the CDR3 is TGTGCCAGCAGCTTAGGCTACAGGGTCACCGATGAAAAACTGTTTTTT. Filled out from reference TRBV7-9 and TRBJ1-4, the complete variable domain reads DTGVSQNPRHKITKRGQNVTFRCDPISEHNRLYWYRQTLGQGPEFLTYFQNEAQLEKSRLLSDRFSAERPKGSFSTLEIQRTEQGDSAMYLCASSLGYRVTDEKLFFGSGTQLSVL.

The genes are TRBV6-6 and TRBJ1-2; D perhaps matches TRBD1 (5 bases). This CDR3 region has 15 residues. With 0 bases removed from V and 8 bases from J, the gap between germline ends came to 16 bases. Germline V gene lookup returns CDR1 MNHNY and CDR2 SVGAGI (reference sequence). CDR3: CASSYSMAGYLGYTF. The DNA for the CDR3 is TGTGCCAGCAGTTACTCGATGGCAGGGTATTTGGGCTACACCTTC.

This chain links TRBV6-5 with TRBJ2-5; D might be TRBD1 (5 bases). Per germline, CDR1 MNHEY and CDR2 SVGAGI. V lost 4 bases and J 3 bases, leaving 15 bases between the germline ends. The CDR3 loop spans 15 amino acids. CDR3 sequence: CASSSLQVSEETQYF. CDR3 in DNA: TGTGCCAGCAGTTCCCTACAGGTATCGGAAGAGACCCAGTACTTC.

The chain has TRBV18 and TRBJ2-7, with D possibly being TRBD1 (6 bases). V lost 0 bases and J lost 2, with 14 bases in between. The CDR3 spans 16 residues. Germline CDR1 is KGHSH and CDR2 is LQKENI. The CDR3: CASSPPITGNTYEQYF. Here the CDR3 DNA reads TGTGCCAGCTCACCACCGATCACAGGGAATACCTACGAGCAGTACTTC.

The chain links TRBV29-1 to TRBJ2-1; TRBD2 matches 7 bases. Germline trimming cut 4 bases from V and 14 bases from J; bases unmatched to any gene: 17. The CDR3 spans 14 residues. Germline CDR1 reads SQVTM; CDR2 reads ANQGSEA. CDR3 sequence (DNA): TGCAGCGTTGTCAAGGCTAGCGGCCAGAGATGGGAGTTCTTC. The encoded protein is CSVVKASGQRWEFF.

This chain joins TRBV10-3 and TRBJ2-5, with a weak D call TRBD2 (6 bases). CDR1 and CDR2 from the germline V gene are ENHRY and SYGVKD. The CDR3 extends over 13 amino acids. V was trimmed by 7 bases and J by 4 bases, leaving 13 bases between them. The CDR3 sequence: CAINGEARETQYF. CDR3 in DNA: TGTGCCATCAATGGGGAGGCGAGAGAGACCCAGTACTTC.

The rearrangement links TRBV19 to TRBJ2-7; TRBD1 is a possible D gene (6 bases). The germline gives CDR1 LNHDA, CDR2 SQIVND (reference sequence). V was cut by 3 bases and J by 6 bases, with 6 bases left in between. This CDR3 comprises 11 residues. The CDR3 sequence: CASSMGAEQYF. CDR3 nucleotides: TGTGCCAGTAGTATGGGGGCCGAGCAGTACTTC.